The 26 T cell receptor beta chains presented below share a single source sample, sequenced in a study of shared clonotypes between healthy human individuals. Generated by immunoSEQ multiplex PCR, the TCRdb table keeps only in-frame clones and is missing some. The sample yields about 1.1 million clones, about 80% seen once. The sample consisted of memory CD4+ T cells from PBMCs. Subset specified: CD45RA-negative fraction. The receptors here all came from a man aged 18 to 30 in good health. Some clones in this sample may be carry-over from other donors' samples.

The rearrangement links TRBV5-4 to TRBJ2-1, with 9 bases matching TRBD2. The germline V gene has CDR1 SGHNT and CDR2 YYREEE (reference sequence). The CDR3 contains 16 residues. Trimming took 0 bases from V and 5 from J; bases not matched to a gene: 6. The DNA of the CDR3 is TGTGCCAGCAGCTTGGGCGGGGCTAGCGGGGACAATGAGCAGTTCTTC. Translated, it gives CASSLGGASGDNEQFF.

The CDR3 here is CASSLYGGQRNTEAFF. Here the CDR3 DNA reads TGCGCCAGCAGCTTGTATGGGGGGCAGAGGAACACTGAAGCTTTCTTT. The chain uses TRBV5-1 and TRBJ1-1, with a tentative D call TRBD1 (6 bases). The V gene's germline CDR1 is SGHRS and CDR2 YFSETQ. Between the trimmed V and J ends, which lost 1 base and 1 base, there was a span of 14 bases. The CDR3 extends over 16 amino acids.

This clone was seen once. The genes are TRBV5-1 and TRBJ2-5; unclear D gene. Trimming cost V 0 bases and J 7 bases, with 13 bases left between them. The length of the CDR3 is 14 residues. Germline V gene sequence: CDR1 SGHRS, CDR2 YFSETQ. The CDR3 DNA reads TGCGCCAGCAGCTTGGTGTCCCAGGAAGGGACCCAGTACTTC. Encoded protein: CASSLVSQEGTQYF.

A note on this clone: A much larger clone lies one base from this, so it may be a read error. J is TRBJ2-1 and V is TRBV6-1; the D call may be TRBD1 or TRBD2 (5 bases each). The V and J ends lost 8 bases and 9 bases respectively, with 17 bases between them. The germline V gene has CDR1 MNHNS and CDR2 SASEGT. There are 13 residues in the CDR3. The CDR3 coding sequence is TGTGCCAGCCGAGGGGCTGGATATGGTGAGCAGTTCTTC. This encodes CASRGAGYGEQFF.

The CDR3 DNA is TGTGCCAGCAGTTTATTAGGCAGCTATGGCTACACCTTC. Residues: CASSLLGSYGYTF. The chain couples TRBV27 to TRBJ1-2; unclear D gene. The germline V and J ends were trimmed by 1 base and 4 bases, with 7 bases remaining between them. Germline lookup yields CDR1 MNHEY and CDR2 SMNVEV (reference sequence). This CDR3 is built from 13 residues.

Concerning this clone: This specimen includes other DNA sequences encoding the same CDR3. The chain recombines TRBV7-9 with TRBJ1-2; TRBD1 is a possible D gene (6 bases). The germline V and J ends were trimmed by 5 bases and 8 bases, with 15 bases remaining between them. Germline-derived CDR1 and CDR2 are SEHNR and FQNEAQ (reference sequence). The CDR3 has 13 residues. CDR3 in amino acids: CASSPLGARGYTF. CDR3 nucleotides: TGTGCCAGCAGCCCCTTGGGGGCCCGGGGCTACACCTTC.

The V and J genes are TRBV2 and TRBJ1-6, with a weak D call TRBD1 (5 bases). The V and J ends lost 4 bases and 6 bases respectively, with 13 bases between them. CDR3 length: 15 residues. Germline V gene lookup returns CDR1 SNHLY and CDR2 FYNNEI. The CDR3 DNA sequence: TGTGCCAGCAGTGGAGATAGGGGCGGTAATTCACCCCTCCACTTT. It codes for CASSGDRGGNSPLHF. Variable domain in full (rest from reference TRBV2 and TRBJ1-6): EPEVTQTPSHQVTQMGQEVILRCVPISNHLYFYWYRQILGQKVEFLVSFYNNEISEKSEIFDDQFSVERPDGSNFTLKIRSTKLEDSAMYFCASSGDRGGNSPLHFGNGTRLTVT.

The chain recombines TRBV6-6 with TRBJ2-7, with D tentatively TRBD1 (6 bases). Trimming shortened V by 6 bases and J by 6 bases, and 12 bases separated the two germline ends. Germline V gives CDR1 MNHNY, CDR2 SVGAGI (reference sequence). This CDR3 spans 12 amino acids. CDR3 sequence: CASSPDSREQYF. Written as DNA, the CDR3 is TGTGCCAGCAGCCCGGACAGCCGCGAGCAGTACTTC.

The chain employs TRBV29-1 and TRBJ2-7; TRBD2 matches 11 bases. V lost 6 bases and J lost 0; bases outside the gene matches: 13. The germline CDR1 and CDR2 sequences are SQVTM and ANQGSEA. This CDR3 has 17 amino acids. CDR3 protein: CSVATSGERWGSYEQYF. Here the CDR3 DNA reads TGCAGCGTGGCGACTAGCGGGGAACGTTGGGGCTCCTACGAGCAGTACTTC.

This clone was seen a handful of times. The chain uses TRBV28 and TRBJ2-6, with D perhaps given as TRBD1 or TRBD2 (5 bases each). Germline V lookup: CDR1 MDHEN, CDR2 SYDVKM. Trimming took 1 base from V and 4 from J, leaving 11 bases between them. This CDR3 contains 16 residues. In nucleotides, the CDR3 is TGTGCCAGCAGTTTATCAGGGAGACTCGGGGCCAACGTCCTGACTTTC. It codes for CASSLSGRLGANVLTF. The entire variable domain, with the rest obtained from reference TRBV28 and TRBJ2-6, is as follows: DVKVTQSSRYLVKRTGEKVFLECVQDMDHENMFWYRQDPGLGLRLIYFSYDVKMKEKGDIPEGYSVSREKKERFSLILESASTNQTSMYLCASSLSGRLGANVLTFGAGSRLTVL.

The J gene is TRBJ1-2, the V gene TRBV5-1, with 10 bases identical to TRBD1. The V gene end was trimmed by 3 bases and the J gene end by 7 bases; junction bases not matched to a gene: 3. CDR3 length: 13 residues. Germline V lookup: CDR1 SGHRS, CDR2 YFSETQ. The CDR3 bases are TGCGCCAGCAGCTCGACAGGGGGCGGTGGCTACACCTTC. Protein: CASSSTGGGGYTF.

The chain is built from TRBV10-3 and TRBJ1-5; D is unresolved. The V end lost 11 bases, the J end lost 6 bases, and 17 bases lay between the germline ends. Germline loops: CDR1 ENHRY, CDR2 SYGVKD. This CDR3 has 13 residues. CDR3 DNA sequence: TGTGCCTCCCAAGACATCGCGGCTCAGCCCCAGCATTTT. Translated, it gives CASQDIAAQPQHF.

The chain links TRBV28 to TRBJ2-7; perhaps TRBD2 as D (7 bases). CDR3 length equals 16 residues. In germline, CDR1 is MDHEN, CDR2 SYDVKM. Deletions cut 5 bases from V and 0 bases from J, with 17 bases between. The CDR3: CASSRGGGGPSYEQYF. The CDR3 region has the DNA TGTGCCAGCAGTAGGGGAGGGGGAGGGCCCTCCTACGAGCAGTACTTC.

Only a few counts were recorded for this clone. The sample holds other DNA sequences that translate to the same CDR3. CDR3 loop: CASSFGGNTEAFF. The CDR3 DNA reads as TGCGCCAGCAGCTTCGGGGGGAACACTGAAGCTTTCTTT. The rearrangement links TRBV5-1 to TRBJ1-1; D might be TRBD1 (5 bases). This CDR3 region has 13 residues. With 2 bases removed from V and 1 base from J, the gap between germline ends came to 6 bases. Germline loops: CDR1 SGHRS, CDR2 YFSETQ.

This clone was seen a handful of times. V gene TRBV18 combines with J gene TRBJ1-3; 7 bases line up with TRBD1. Germline V lookup: CDR1 KGHSH, CDR2 LQKENI. Trimming took 4 bases from V and 3 from J; bases not matched to a gene: 6. CDR3 length: 15 amino acids. This chain's CDR3 is CASSQYDRVGNTIYF. CDR3 nucleotides: TGTGCCAGCTCACAATACGACAGGGTTGGAAACACCATATATTTT.

V usage is TRBV5-6 and J usage is TRBJ1-5, with D perhaps TRBD1 (6 bases). There are 17 residues in the CDR3. The germline V gene has CDR1 SGHDT and CDR2 YYEEEE. The V end lost 3 bases, the J end lost 3 bases, and 19 bases lay between the germline ends. CDR3 amino acids: CASSSRRSGTNNQPQHF. Here the CDR3 DNA reads TGTGCCAGCAGCTCACGGCGGTCAGGGACAAACAATCAGCCCCAGCATTTT.

This clone was detected ten times or more. V is TRBV28 and J is TRBJ2-7; weak D call: TRBD1 (6 bases). Trimming removed 5 bases from V and 1 base from J, with 18 bases in between. Germline V gives CDR1 MDHEN, CDR2 SYDVKM. The CDR3 is 16 amino acids. The chain's CDR3 is CASSANRASGSYEQYF. DNA for the CDR3: TGTGCCAGCAGTGCCAACAGGGCTTCGGGGTCCTACGAGCAGTACTTC.

The CDR3 region is CASSPPRTGDTGELFF. The DNA of the CDR3 is TGTGCCAGCAGCCCTCCTCGGACAGGGGACACCGGGGAGCTGTTTTTT. This chain links TRBV7-9 with TRBJ2-2, with TRBD1 matching 9 bases. Trimming took 5 bases from V and 3 from J; bases not matched to a gene: 7. CDR1 is SEHNR and CDR2 is FQNEAQ in the germline V gene (reference sequence). CDR3 size: 16 residues.

V and J are TRBV25-1 and TRBJ1-2; D unresolved. The CDR3 runs 14 residues. Trimming removed 2 bases from V and 4 bases from J, with 11 bases in between. Germline CDR1 and CDR2: MGHDK and SYGVNS. The CDR3 nucleotides read TGTGCCAGCAGTGAAGCTAGTCCGACCTATGGCTACACCTTC. Translating gives CASSEASPTYGYTF.

The chain employs TRBV2 and TRBJ2-7; no clear D. The V end was cut by 8 bases, the J end by 2 bases, with 13 bases between. Germline V gives CDR1 SNHLY, CDR2 FYNNEI. CDR3 length: 13 amino acids. CDR3 sequence: CASRGSFTYEQYF. The CDR3 nucleotides read TGTGCCAGCCGTGGCAGCTTCACCTACGAGCAGTACTTC.

This chain joins TRBV9 and TRBJ1-1; 8 bases map to TRBD1. Germline V gene data show CDR1 as SGDLS and CDR2 as YYNGEE. Trimming at V came to 4 bases and at J to 0 bases, leaving 11 bases not matched to a gene. This CDR3 contains 17 residues. The DNA of the CDR3 is TGTGCCAGCAGCCCCCCCTTGGCAGGGGGCATGAACACTGAAGCTTTCTTT. Translation gives CASSPPLAGGMNTEAFF. Based on the CDR3 plus reference TRBV9 and TRBJ1-1, the full variable domain is DSGVTQTPKHLITATGQRVTLRCSPRSGDLSVYWYQQSLDQGLQFLIQYYNGEERAKGNILERFSAQQFPDLHSELNLSSLELGDSALYFCASSPPLAGGMNTEAFFGQGTRLTVV.

The V call is TRBV20-1, the J call TRBJ2-3; D is uncertain. Germline V gives CDR1 DFQATT, CDR2 SNEGSKA (reference sequence). The V end was cut by 3 bases, the J end by 4 bases, with 5 bases between. The CDR3 loop spans 11 amino acids. CDR3 residues: CSASSADTQYF. The CDR3 DNA follows: TGCAGTGCTAGTTCAGCAGATACGCAGTATTTT.

V usage is TRBV25-1 and J usage is TRBJ1-6; TRBD1 might be the D (5 bases). The CDR3 runs 13 residues. CDR1 and CDR2 from the germline V gene are MGHDK and SYGVNS. Trimming shortened V by 4 bases and J by 6 bases, and 7 bases separated the two germline ends. CDR3 nucleotide sequence: TGTGCCAGCAGTGGGAGGGGTAATTCACCCCTCCACTTT. Residues: CASSGRGNSPLHF.

This rearrangement joins TRBV6-5 to TRBJ2-3; D gene uncertain. Deletions cut 5 bases from V and 0 bases from J, with 12 bases between. The CDR3 contains 15 residues. Germline V CDR1 and CDR2: MNHEY, SVGAGI. This CDR3 is CASSLGPTSTDTQYF. CDR3 nucleotides: TGTGCCAGCAGTCTCGGACCGACTAGCACAGATACGCAGTATTTT.

The V gene is TRBV5-1, the J gene TRBJ2-3, with 7 nucleotides matching TRBD2. Germline CDR1 SGHRS, CDR2 YFSETQ. CDR3 length: 14 residues. With 2 bases clipped from V and 4 bases from J, the junction kept 4 bases outside the gene matches. The CDR3: CASSFASGADTQYF. CDR3 sequence (DNA): TGCGCCAGCAGCTTCGCTAGCGGCGCAGATACGCAGTATTTT.

There are a few counts of this clone. The chain has TRBV2 and TRBJ1-2, with 8 bases aligning to TRBD1. CDR1 and CDR2 (germline): SNHLY, FYNNEI. The CDR3 spans 13 residues. V trimming: 1 base; J trimming: 7 bases; junction bases outside the gene matches: 2. The CDR3 spells CASSEGRGLGYTF. The CDR3 bases are TGTGCCAGCAGTGAAGGCAGGGGGCTTGGCTACACCTTC.